This T cell receptor beta chain was found in a study of early T cells in non-severe SARS-CoV-2 infection. Study-wide context: With bulk RNA from unsorted whole blood as input, sequencing yielded unpaired chains.

This clonotype has only one observation. The CDR3 is 13 amino acids. The V end lost 3 bases, the J end lost 6 bases, and 13 bases lay between the germline ends. Germline V gene data show CDR1 as SQVTM and CDR2 as ANQGSEA. One entry per CDR3 protein results from TCRdb running MiXCR on the 5' RACE reads. The table includes 50,000 to 55,000 distinct CDR3 sequences, roughly 8.8% detected once. Sequencing input: whole blood. The receptor was isolated from an adult who was a healthcare worker with PCR-confirmed SARS-CoV-2 infection or an uninfected control (not recorded which). The rearrangement uses TRBV29-1 and TRBJ2-3, with D hard to call. Here the CDR3 reads CSVDSNGFDTQYF. The CDR3, as DNA: TGCAGCGTTGATAGTAACGGTTTTGATACGCAGTATTTT.